One and the same sample provided the 26 T cell receptor beta chains below, sequenced in a study of OX40 agonist ivuxolimab in advanced cancers. Some clones are missing from TCRdb's copy, which holds only in-frame ones; the method was immunoSEQ multiplex PCR. This repertoire shows 70,000 to 90,000 clones, 89% found once; its top ten account for around 10%. Sequenced material: CD4+ or CD8+ T cells sorted from blood, taken in a trial of the OX40 agonist ivuxolimab. Receptors originate from an adult with an advanced solid tumor such as melanoma, head and neck, liver or kidney cancer.

The chain employs TRBV30 and TRBJ1-1; 8 nucleotides align to TRBD1. Germline V CDR1 and CDR2: GTSNPN, SVGIG (reference sequence). The CDR3 sequence is 15 residues long. With 4 bases clipped from V and 3 bases from J, the junction kept 10 bases outside the gene matches. The CDR3 DNA reads TGTGCCTGGACGCAGGGGGCACCGACTCACACTGAAGCTTTCTTT. This translates into CAWTQGAPTHTEAFF.

This chain uses TRBV7-8 with TRBJ2-3, with D unclear. V lost 4 bases and J 1 base, leaving 6 bases between the germline ends. Germline lookup yields CDR1 SGHVS and CDR2 FQNEAQ. This CDR3 region has 13 residues. CDR3 sequence: CASSYPGTDTQYF. The CDR3 DNA reads as TGTGCCAGCAGCTACCCAGGCACAGATACGCAGTATTTT.

This clone was found a few times. The chain links TRBV2 to TRBJ2-3, with 8 bases identical to TRBD2. J lost 6 bases, V lost 7 bases, and 12 bases had no gene match. Germline CDR1 SNHLY, CDR2 FYNNEI. This CDR3 comprises 15 residues. The chain's CDR3 is CASTVAGTNGDTQYF. The CDR3 coding sequence is TGTGCCAGCACCGTAGCGGGGACCAACGGGGATACGCAGTATTTT.

This sequence joins TRBV29-1 and TRBJ1-2, with a possible D match to TRBD1 (6 bases). Trimming shortened V by 5 bases and J by 7 bases, and 14 bases separated the two germline ends. The CDR3 sequence is 12 residues long. Looked up from germline, CDR1 is SQVTM and CDR2 is ANQGSEA. As DNA, the CDR3 is TGCAGCGTTTCCGGGCGAGGGGGTGGCTACACCTTC. This codes for CSVSGRGGGYTF.

V and J are TRBV7-8 and TRBJ1-1; TRBD1 matches 7 bases. Germline CDR1 reads SGHVS; CDR2 reads FQNEAQ. CDR3 length: 13 residues. V gave up 5 bases and J gave up 5 bases; unmatched junction bases: 5. The CDR3 DNA reads TGTGCCAGCAGCACGACAGGGTGGACTGAAGCTTTCTTT. This codes for CASSTTGWTEAFF.

The chain carries TRBV28 and TRBJ2-7; D is perhaps TRBD2 (5 bases). In germline, CDR1 is MDHEN, CDR2 SYDVKM. V was shortened by 6 bases and J by 2 bases, with 17 bases between the two germline ends. This CDR3 spans 15 amino acids. CDR3 bases: TGTGCCAGCAGGCCCGCGGGCAGCCTCACCTACGAGCAGTACTTC. As protein: CASRPAGSLTYEQYF.

This clone has just a few counts. V is TRBV18 and J is TRBJ2-7, with TRBD2 matching over 7 bases. Trimming took 3 bases from V and 3 from J; bases not matched to a gene: 11. The CDR3 totals 16 residues. The germline V gene encodes CDR1 KGHSH and CDR2 LQKENI. The CDR3: CASSPPVREGLYEQYF. CDR3 nucleotide sequence: TGTGCCAGCTCACCCCCCGTCAGGGAGGGACTCTACGAGCAGTACTTC.

A remark on this clone: Germline is not matched at one junction end, which may reflect a read error. CDR3 amino acids: CASSLQLEDTQYF. The DNA for the CDR3 is TGTGCTAGCAGCCTACAGCTAGAAGATACGCAGTATTTT. The chain combines TRBV7-7 with TRBJ2-3, with D uncertain. The CDR3 totals 13 residues. Germline V gene lookup returns CDR1 SSHAT and CDR2 FNYEAQ (reference sequence). The variable domain in full, with the rest retrieved from reference TRBV7-7 and TRBJ2-3, is GAGVSQSPRYKVTKRGQDVTLRCDPISSHATLYWYQQALGQGPEFLTYFNYEAQPDKSGLPSDRFSAERPEGSISTLTIQRTEQRDSAMYRCASSLQLEDTQYFGPGTRLTVL.

The chain has TRBV10-3 and TRBJ2-1; no clear D. The CDR3 contains 12 residues. Trimming took off 0 bases at V and 15 bases at J, with 12 bases between the two ends. CDR1 and CDR2 from the germline V gene are ENHRY and SYGVKD. DNA of the CDR3: TGTGCCATCAGTGAGTCGACTGCTATCTGGTTCTTC. It codes for CAISESTAIWFF.

This clone has a handful of counts. This chain joins TRBV5-1 and TRBJ1-3; D not certain. CDR3 length: 15 amino acids. V lost 4 bases, J lost 0 bases, and 11 bases lay in between. CDR1 is SGHRS and CDR2 is YFSETQ in the germline V gene. The CDR3 loop reads CASSPRRGSGNTIYF. The DNA for the CDR3 is TGCGCCAGCAGCCCCCGTCGGGGCTCTGGAAACACCATATATTTT.

The V and J genes are TRBV15 and TRBJ1-6; the D is unclear. This CDR3 comprises 13 residues. Germline loops: CDR1 LNHNV, CDR2 YYDKDF (reference sequence). The V gene lost 0 bases and the J gene lost 9 bases, with 6 bases spanning the gap. DNA of the CDR3: TGTGCCACCAGCAGAGATCCTGGTTCACCCCTCCACTTT. Its translation: CATSRDPGSPLHF.

This clone turned up a few times. The J gene is TRBJ1-1, the V gene TRBV15; 10 bases match TRBD1. This CDR3 contains 13 residues. CDR1 LNHNV and CDR2 YYDKDF come from the germline V gene (reference sequence). With V trimmed by 8 bases and J by 5 bases, 5 bases remained unmatched. CDR3 region: CATRQGAWTEAFF. In nucleotides, the CDR3 is TGTGCCACCCGACAGGGGGCTTGGACTGAAGCTTTCTTT.

The chain uses TRBV11-3 and TRBJ2-4, with 7 bases matching TRBD2. Germline assignment: CDR1 SGHNT and CDR2 YENEEA. This CDR3 has 16 amino acids. With 5 bases clipped from V and 4 bases from J, the junction kept 11 bases outside the gene matches. The CDR3, as DNA: TGTGCCAGCAGCCCATGGGAGGGACGAGGAAAAAACATTCAGTACTTC. The encoded protein is CASSPWEGRGKNIQYF.

This clone occurred once. The chain employs TRBV5-1 and TRBJ2-1; TRBD2 aligns across 7 bases. The CDR3 runs 16 residues. Germline assignment: CDR1 SGHRS and CDR2 YFSETQ. Trimming removed 0 bases from V and 14 bases from J; junction bases left unmatched: 17. The CDR3 bases are TGCGCCAGCAGCTTGGTCCCCCTTGGACTAGGCCAGGGTGAGTTCTTC. The encoded protein is CASSLVPLGLGQGEFF.

The V gene is TRBV6-1, the J gene TRBJ2-5; D call uncertain. The J call could be wrong; TRBJ2-7 is a better fit for the DNA end. This CDR3 has 12 residues. Germline values: CDR1 MNHNS, CDR2 SASEGT. CDR3: CASRWTGYEQYF. CDR3 bases: TGTGCCAGCAGGTGGACGGGTTACGAGCAGTACTTC.

The DNA for the CDR3 is TGTGCCAGCAGCTCCGGGGGGTTCCAGCCCCAGCATTTT. Protein sequence: CASSSGGFQPQHF. The chain recombines TRBV13 with TRBJ1-5; D is perhaps TRBD1 (5 bases). In germline, CDR1 is PRHDT, CDR2 FYEKMQ (reference sequence). Deletions cut 4 bases from V and 7 bases from J, with 11 bases between. The CDR3 is made up of 13 amino acids. Using reference TRBV13 and TRBJ1-5 for the parts outside the CDR3, the full variable domain is AAGVIQSPRHLIKEKRETATLKCYPIPRHDTVYWYQQGPGQDPQFLISFYEKMQSDKGSIPDRFSAQQFSDYHSELNMSSLELGDSALYFCASSSGGFQPQHFGDGTRLSIL.

The gene calls are TRBV1 and TRBJ1-6. TRBV1 counts as a pseudogene. The CDR3 loop spans 16 amino acids. Here the CDR3 DNA reads TGCACCAGCAGCCAAGATGTCAGGCGGCGCGGGTCACCCCTCCACTTT. It encodes CTSSQDVRRRGSPLHF.

The chain uses TRBV6-1 and TRBJ1-5; D is unresolved. V shed 7 bases and J shed 7 bases, with 11 bases lying between them. Germline V CDR1 and CDR2: MNHNS, SASEGT. There are 12 residues in the CDR3. The CDR3 loop reads CASNLGSQPQHF. The CDR3 DNA reads TGTGCCAGCAACCTGGGTAGCCAGCCCCAGCATTTT.

This clone was seen once. The V and J genes are TRBV19 and TRBJ2-1; 11 bases are a match to TRBD1. CDR3 length equals 15 residues. V dropped 6 bases and J dropped 2; count of bases not matched to a gene: 3. Germline CDR1 LNHDA, CDR2 SQIVND (reference sequence). The CDR3 bases are TGTGCCAGTAGCGGACAGGGGGCTGCCTACAATGAGCAGTTCTTC. Translating gives CASSGQGAAYNEQFF. The full variable domain, its missing parts supplied by reference TRBV19 and TRBJ2-1, is DGGITQSPKYLFRKEGQNVTLSCEQNLNHDAMYWYRQDPGQGLRLIYYSQIVNDFQKGDIAEGYSVSREKKESFPLTVTSAQKNPTAFYLCASSGQGAAYNEQFFGPGTRLTVL.

The gene calls are TRBV10-3 and TRBJ1-1; 9 positions agree with TRBD1. Trimming took 0 bases from V and 5 from J; bases not matched to a gene: 7. The CDR3 is 16 amino acids. Per the germline V gene, CDR1 is ENHRY and CDR2 is SYGVKD. The chain's CDR3 is CAISESDRGPVTEAFF. The DNA for the CDR3 is TGTGCCATCAGTGAGTCGGACAGGGGCCCGGTGACTGAAGCTTTCTTT.

This clone showed up just once. The CDR3 here is CASSVSMEYEQYF. CDR3 bases: TGTGCCAGCAGCGTATCAATGGAGTACGAGCAGTACTTC. This chain connects TRBV9 to TRBJ2-7; D ambiguous. Trimming took off 1 base at V and 4 bases at J, with 9 bases between the two ends. The CDR3 is made up of 13 amino acids. CDR1 is SGDLS, CDR2 YYNGEE, per germline.

The rearrangement uses TRBV10-2 and TRBJ2-3; 7 bases agree with TRBD2. Germline CDR1 and CDR2: WSHSY and SAAADI. The CDR3 runs to 14 residues. With V trimmed by 7 bases and J by 2 bases, 6 bases remained unmatched. Written as DNA, the CDR3 is TGCGCCAGCACCCAGCGGGAAGTCACAGATACGCAGTATTTT. This codes for CASTQREVTDTQYF.

The rearrangement joins TRBV29-1 to TRBJ2-7; the match to TRBD1 covers 8 bases. The CDR3 runs 11 residues. Germline V gene sequence: CDR1 SQVTM, CDR2 ANQGSEA. V dropped 2 bases and J dropped 12; count of bases not matched to a gene: 6. CDR3 sequence (DNA): TGCAGCGTTGAAAGTGGGGGGACAGGGTACTTC. As protein: CSVESGGTGYF.

This clone has only a few counts. V and J are TRBV6-6 and TRBJ1-6; 7 nucleotides match TRBD1. CDR1 and CDR2 (germline): MNHNY, SVGAGI (reference sequence). V trimming: 2 bases; J trimming: 7 bases; junction bases outside the gene matches: 2. The CDR3 runs to 14 residues. CDR3 bases: TGTGCCAGCAGTTACGGACAGGTCAATTCACCCCTCCACTTT. Its translation: CASSYGQVNSPLHF.

V usage is TRBV18 and J usage is TRBJ2-2; D possibly corresponds to TRBD1 (6 bases). V was shortened by 3 bases and J by 6 bases, with 11 bases between the two germline ends. The CDR3 has 14 amino acids. Germline-derived CDR1 and CDR2 are KGHSH and LQKENI. Here the CDR3 DNA reads TGTGCCAGCTCACCCACACAGGGTCCCGGGGAGCTGTTTTTT. Translated: CASSPTQGPGELFF. The variable domain in full, completed from reference TRBV18 and TRBJ2-2, reads NAGVMQNPRHLVRRRGQEARLRCSPMKGHSHVYWYRQLPEEGLKFMVYLQKENIIDESGMPKERFSAEFPKEGPSILRIQQVVRGDSAAYFCASSPTQGPGELFFGEGSRLTVL.

The chain is built from TRBV5-1 and TRBJ2-5; the D is unclear. This CDR3 is 14 amino acids long. The germline V gene encodes CDR1 SGHRS and CDR2 YFSETQ. V lost 2 bases and J 0 bases, leaving 8 bases between the germline ends. The CDR3 sequence is CASSLDGNQETQYF. CDR3 sequence (DNA): TGCGCCAGCAGCTTAGACGGTAACCAAGAGACCCAGTACTTC.